The clone carrying this T cell receptor (beta chain) was seen a handful of times. Its target is not known. This entry comes from a study of response to subunit inactivated influenza vaccine. General study points: It was suggested by the authors that few new T cells are recruited by each seasonal influenza vaccination.

J gave up 3 bases and V 4 bases, and 4 bases lay outside the gene matches. The CDR3 length is 15 residues. TCRdb itself ran the RT-PCR reads through MiXCR, one entry per CDR3 protein. Of approximately 290,000 distinct CDR3 sequences in the sample, roughly 20% are singletons; the top ten hold about 9.3%. Sequences were derived from PBMCs from blood, sampled approximately 20 months after vaccination. This sequence was found in a man in his fifties or sixties who received an inactivated influenza vaccine. The chain has TRBV12-3 or TRBV12-4 and TRBJ1-4; 8 positions match TRBD1. CDR3 amino acids: CASSSQGAANEKLFF. CDR3 nucleotide sequence: TGTGCCAGCAGTTCCCAGGGGGCTGCTAATGAAAAACTGTTTTTT.